The 18 T cell receptor beta chains below all came from one sample that was sequenced in a study of blood T cells in healthy people across ages. For the second PCR, which ran for about 7 to 11 cycles, a sample-barcoded 5' primer and a J-beta primer mix were used. One entry per CDR3 protein results from TCRdb running MiXCR on the 5' RACE reads. The sample includes some 1,500,000 distinct CDR3 sequences, 35% to 45% of them seen just once. Sequencing was done on a sample of blood. The receptors were gathered from a woman aged 18-35 years in good health.

The chain employs TRBV5-1 and TRBJ1-2; no definite D call. Germline-derived CDR1 and CDR2 are SGHRS and YFSETQ. Between the trimmed V and J ends, which lost 4 bases and 0 bases, there was a span of 16 bases. The CDR3 extends over 16 amino acids. DNA for the CDR3: TGCGCCAGCAGCCCGCCCGGTGGGTCCGCTAACTATGGCTACACCTTC. Protein product: CASSPPGGSANYGYTF.

This chain connects TRBV14 to TRBJ2-3; 8 nucleotides agree with TRBD2. The CDR3 is made up of 15 amino acids. Per germline, CDR1 SGHDN and CDR2 FVKESK. V lost 4 bases to trimming and J lost 1 base; unmatched junction nucleotides: 4. CDR3 residues: CASSRISGGTDTQYF. The CDR3 nucleotides read TGTGCCAGCAGCCGGATTAGCGGGGGCACAGATACGCAGTATTTT.

This clonotype was seen more than once but under ten times. The rearrangement uses TRBV7-8 and TRBJ1-2; D gene unclear. CDR1 and CDR2 from the germline V gene are SGHVS and FQNEAQ. This CDR3 contains 15 residues. Trimming removed 2 bases from V and 4 bases from J, with 14 bases in between. The CDR3 loop is CASSLRARQSYGYTF. The CDR3 DNA reads as TGTGCCAGCAGCTTAAGGGCCCGGCAGAGCTATGGCTACACCTTC.

The chain links TRBV5-4 to TRBJ1-2; maybe TRBD1 (5 bases). The CDR3 contains 16 residues. V shed 4 bases and J shed 7 bases, with 23 bases lying between them. Germline assignment: CDR1 SGHNT and CDR2 YYREEE (reference sequence). The CDR3 protein is CASSNLNGARVSGYTF. The CDR3 region has the DNA TGTGCCAGCAGCAACCTCAACGGGGCCAGGGTTTCTGGCTACACCTTC.

This clonotype was counted between two and nine times. The chain carries TRBV20-1 and TRBJ2-7; 9 nucleotides line up with TRBD2. The CDR3 spans 15 residues. Germline V gene sequence: CDR1 DFQATT, CDR2 SNEGSKA (reference sequence). V lost 5 bases to trimming and J lost 10 bases; unmatched junction nucleotides: 18. The CDR3 region is CSARSGSGGSGAQYF. The CDR3 coding sequence is TGCAGTGCTCGGAGTGGTAGCGGGGGCTCCGGGGCCCAGTACTTC.

This chain joins TRBV13 and TRBJ1-1, with D perhaps matching TRBD1 (6 bases). Trimming took off 10 bases at V and 0 bases at J, with 30 bases between the two ends. Germline loops: CDR1 PRHDT, CDR2 FYEKMQ (reference sequence). This CDR3 is 19 amino acids long. CDR3 sequence (DNA): TGTGCCACCCTACAACACCAAGTGGGACGAGGGGGGATGAACACTGAAGCTTTCTTT. Its protein is CATLQHQVGRGGMNTEAFF.

This clonotype was counted between two and nine times. This chain links TRBV7-2 with TRBJ1-4, with 9 positions matching TRBD1. V trimming: 5 bases; J trimming: 8 bases; junction bases outside the gene matches: 6. The CDR3 is 14 amino acids. CDR1 is SGHTA and CDR2 is FQGNSA in the germline V gene. The CDR3 is CASSQDRGWEKLFF. The CDR3 DNA is TGTGCCAGCAGCCAGGACAGGGGATGGGAAAAACTGTTTTTT.

The chain has TRBV3-1 and TRBJ1-4, with 7 bases identical to TRBD1. V gave up 4 bases and J gave up 10 bases; unmatched junction bases: 12. CDR1 LGHDT and CDR2 YNNKEL come from the germline V gene (reference sequence). This CDR3 comprises 15 residues. The CDR3 is CASSRTDRPSLKLFF. CDR3 nucleotide sequence: TGTGCCAGCAGCCGGACGGACAGGCCCTCCCTAAAACTGTTTTTT. The full variable domain, its missing parts supplied by reference TRBV3-1 and TRBJ1-4, is DTAVSQTPKYLVTQMGNDKSIKCEQNLGHDTMYWYKQDSKKFLKIMFSYNNKELIINETVPNRFSPKSPDKAHLNLHINSLELGDSAVYFCASSRTDRPSLKLFFGSGTQLSVL.

The table lists this clonotype with a few counts. The rearrangement joins TRBV7-8 to TRBJ2-1, with D perhaps TRBD1 or TRBD2 (5 bases each). Germline CDR1 is SGHVS and CDR2 is FQNEAQ. Trimming took 5 bases from V and 7 from J, leaving 15 bases between them. CDR3 length: 14 residues. CDR3 residues: CASSPPAGRNEQFF. CDR3 nucleotide sequence: TGTGCCAGCAGCCCCCCGGCAGGGAGAAATGAGCAGTTCTTC. The whole variable domain, filled in from reference TRBV7-8 and TRBJ2-1, reads GAGVSQSPRYKVAKRGQDVALRCDPISGHVSLFWYQQALGQGPEFLTYFQNEAQLDKSGLPSDRFFAERPEGSVSTLKIQRTQQEDSAVYLCASSPPAGRNEQFFGPGTRLTVL.

A word on this clonotype: Its ends do not fully match the called genes, so a read error is possible. The V gene is TRBV28, the J gene TRBJ2-2; a weak D match, TRBD2 (6 bases). The germline gives CDR1 MDHEN, CDR2 SYDVKM. The CDR3 has 18 amino acids. The CDR3 reads CASSSNSLPWSGTGELSF. In DNA form, the CDR3 reads TGTGCCAGCAGTTCAAATTCCCTACCCTGGTCCGGGACTGGGGAGCTGTCTTTT.

At least ten counts were recorded for this clonotype. J is TRBJ1-1 and V is TRBV29-1; the D is unclear. Germline V gene data show CDR1 as SQVTM and CDR2 as ANQGSEA. The CDR3 has 12 amino acids. V lost 5 bases to trimming and J lost 0 bases, with 7 bases between them. CDR3 amino acids: CSVRPLNTEAFF. CDR3 sequence (DNA): TGCAGCGTTCGGCCGTTGAACACTGAAGCTTTCTTT.

The rearrangement joins TRBV4-1 to TRBJ1-2; D is uncertain. The length of the CDR3 is 15 residues. V lost 1 base to trimming and J lost 5 bases, with 14 bases between them. From germline, CDR1 is MGHRA and CDR2 YSYEKL. The CDR3 DNA reads TGCGCCAGCAGCCAAGTGGGCAGAAAGCCGTATGGCTACACCTTC. This gives the protein CASSQVGRKPYGYTF.

A few counts support this clonotype. This chain joins TRBV29-1 and TRBJ1-1; possible D gene TRBD1, 5 bases. This CDR3 region has 14 residues. The V end was cut by 3 bases, the J end by 5 bases, with 16 bases between. In germline, CDR1 is SQVTM, CDR2 ANQGSEA. The CDR3 nucleotides read TGCAGCGTTGAGGGAAGGCAGGGTGTAACTGAAGCTTTCTTT. This encodes CSVEGRQGVTEAFF.

V is TRBV18 and J is TRBJ2-1; weak D call: TRBD1 (5 bases). This CDR3 is built from 16 residues. With 6 bases removed from V and 0 bases from J, the gap between germline ends came to 15 bases. The germline V gene encodes CDR1 KGHSH and CDR2 LQKENI. The CDR3 sequence is CASSEGGAHSYNEQFF. As DNA, the CDR3 is TGTGCCAGCTCTGAAGGTGGGGCCCACTCCTACAATGAGCAGTTCTTC.

The V and J genes are TRBV27 and TRBJ2-5; tentatively, D is TRBD2 (5 bases). The J call is doubtful: the DNA matches TRBJ2-7 better. Germline CDR1 reads MNHEY; CDR2 reads SMNVEV (reference sequence). This CDR3 has 13 residues. CDR3 DNA sequence: TGTGCCAGCAGTCTGGGAGTTCCGGGCGAGCAGTACTTC. Amino acid sequence: CASSLGVPGEQYF.

The V and J genes are TRBV11-2 and TRBJ2-7, with TRBD2 matching 10 bases. TRBJ2-5 explains the end of the DNA better; the J call may be wrong. CDR3 length: 15 residues. Germline CDR1 is SGHAT and CDR2 is FQNNGV. CDR3 protein: CASSYTTSGAQTQYF. For the CDR3, the DNA is TGTGCCAGCAGCTACACCACTAGCGGGGCTCAGACCCAGTACTTC.

In this sample, this clonotype turned up a few times. The gene calls are TRBV4-3 and TRBJ2-3; 7 bases line up with TRBD2. J was trimmed by 0 bases and V by 0 bases; bases with no gene match: 6. This CDR3 contains 17 residues. Per the germline V gene, CDR1 is LGHNA and CDR2 is YSLEER. CDR3 loop: CASSQEGAGMSTDTQYF. The CDR3 DNA reads as TGCGCCAGCAGCCAAGAAGGAGCGGGAATGAGCACAGATACGCAGTATTTT.

The rearrangement joins TRBV7-9 to TRBJ1-6, with 7 bases lining up with TRBD1. Looked up from germline, CDR1 is SEHNR and CDR2 is FQNEAQ (reference sequence). This CDR3 has 14 residues. Trimming at V came to 2 bases and at J to 8 bases, leaving 3 bases not matched to a gene. CDR3 coding DNA: TGTGCCAGCAGCTTACGACAGGGATATTCACCCCTCCACTTT. Protein product: CASSLRQGYSPLHF.